Shown below are 30 T cell receptor beta chains from a single sample sequenced in a study of molecular identifiers for immune sequencing clone quantification. MiXCR, applied by TCRdb to the PCR reads, yields one record per CDR3 protein. The sample includes about half a million distinct CDR3 sequences, over 20% of them seen just once. Sequencing input: naive CD8+ T cells from blood, with Jurkat cell RNA spiked in. This sample's subset: FACS-sorted CD8+CD4-CCR7+CD45RA+ naive T cells. Receptors originate from a human donor in good health. Some libraries in this study had Jurkat cell RNA spiked in.

This clonotype was recorded at least ten times. This rearrangement joins TRBV7-2 to TRBJ2-7; D ambiguous. This CDR3 region has 12 residues. V lost 3 bases and J lost 7, with 10 bases in between. Germline values: CDR1 SGHTA, CDR2 FQGNSA. In DNA, the CDR3 is TGTGCCAGCAGCTTCGATAGTGGGGAGCAGTACTTC. Translated: CASSFDSGEQYF.

This clonotype was found once. V gene TRBV2 combines with J gene TRBJ1-1; D is undetermined. Germline assignment: CDR1 SNHLY and CDR2 FYNNEI. The CDR3 spans 13 residues. Trimming took 9 bases from V and 5 from J, leaving 16 bases between them. In nucleotides, the CDR3 is TGTGCCAGGGAGAAAATCCTGGGAACTGAAGCTTTCTTT. The encoded protein is CAREKILGTEAFF.

This clonotype was picked up many times. The rearrangement joins TRBV6-5 to TRBJ2-7; perhaps TRBD1 as D (5 bases). Germline CDR1 is MNHEY and CDR2 is SVGAGI. V lost 7 bases and J 0 bases, leaving 10 bases between the germline ends. The CDR3 covers 13 residues. The chain's CDR3 is CASTEGDSYEQYF. DNA for the CDR3: TGTGCCAGCACGGAAGGGGACTCCTACGAGCAGTACTTC.

There are a few counts of this clonotype. This chain uses TRBV3-1 with TRBJ2-3, with a possible D match to TRBD2 (5 bases). Germline CDR1 is LGHDT and CDR2 is YNNKEL (reference sequence). CDR3 length: 16 amino acids. V lost 3 bases to trimming and J lost 3 bases, with 16 bases between them. The CDR3: CASSQAPGGPTDTQYF. CDR3 coding DNA: TGTGCCAGCAGCCAGGCACCCGGCGGGCCTACAGATACGCAGTATTTT.

V gene TRBV27 combines with J gene TRBJ2-7; 8 bases are a match to TRBD2. From germline, CDR1 is MNHEY and CDR2 SMNVEV (reference sequence). This CDR3 has 15 residues. After removal of 3 bases from V and 1 base from J, the junction contained 5 bases not matched to a gene. The CDR3, as DNA: TGTGCCAGCAGTTTTTCAGCGGGAGCTTCCTACGAGCAGTACTTC. Protein sequence: CASSFSAGASYEQYF.

This clonotype was found many times. V and J are TRBV20-1 and TRBJ1-1; a possible D gene is TRBD1 (5 bases). Germline-derived CDR1 and CDR2 are DFQATT and SNEGSKA (reference sequence). The length of the CDR3 is 12 residues. The DNA of the CDR3 is TGCAGCACGAAAGACAGCTACACTGAAGCTTTCTTT. This translates into CSTKDSYTEAFF.

A remark on this clonotype: A much larger clonotype is one base distant, so this may be a read error. This rearrangement joins TRBV20-1 to TRBJ2-3; the D gene is possibly TRBD2 (5 bases). Trimming shortened V by 6 bases and J by 4 bases, and 20 bases separated the two germline ends. This CDR3 contains 15 residues. Looked up from germline, CDR1 is DFQATT and CDR2 is SNEGSKA (reference sequence). The CDR3 reads CSAAKLESEADTQYF. CDR3 sequence (DNA): TGCAGTGCCGCCAAACTAGAGAGCGAAGCAGATACGCAGTATTTT.

The chain recombines TRBV30 with TRBJ2-1, with D perhaps TRBD1 (6 bases). The CDR3 consists of 14 residues. Germline CDR1 and CDR2: GTSNPN and SVGIG (reference sequence). With 4 bases removed from V and 4 bases from J, the gap between germline ends came to 14 bases. The CDR3 region is CAWMFGGPYNEQFF. The CDR3 coding sequence is TGTGCCTGGATGTTTGGGGGCCCATACAATGAGCAGTTCTTC.

In its sample, this clonotype was seen a few times. The CDR3 bases are TGTGCCAGTAAGGTCGGACCCCAAGGCTCCTACGAGCAGTACTTC. Its translation is CASKVGPQGSYEQYF. This rearrangement joins TRBV19 to TRBJ2-7; no reliable D call. Trimming pared 7 bases from V and 0 bases from J, leaving 16 bases between. The CDR3 consists of 15 residues. The germline V gene encodes CDR1 LNHDA and CDR2 SQIVND (reference sequence).

Ten or more counts support this clonotype. The chain carries TRBV29-1 and TRBJ2-5; D may be TRBD2 (5 bases). The CDR3 has 14 residues. CDR1 and CDR2 (germline): SQVTM, ANQGSEA. Trimming cost V 1 base and J 5 bases, with 14 bases left between them. CDR3 DNA: TGCAGCGTTGAAGTCAGCGGAGAGGAGGAGACCCAGTACTTC. Translation gives CSVEVSGEEETQYF.

This clonotype was seen at least ten times. The gene calls are TRBV4-2 and TRBJ2-1, with TRBD2 matching 10 bases. The CDR3 length is 16 residues. V lost 3 bases, J lost 3 bases, and 5 bases stayed unmatched. Germline V lookup: CDR1 LGHNA, CDR2 YNFKEQ. Here the CDR3 DNA reads TGTGCCAGCAGCCAGGAAGCGGGGGGGTTCTACAATGAGCAGTTCTTC. Its translation: CASSQEAGGFYNEQFF.

This clonotype has only one observation. With a much larger clone just one base away, this may be a read error. This chain connects TRBV7-2 to TRBJ1-4; tentatively, D is TRBD1 (6 bases). The germline V and J ends were trimmed by 1 base and 10 bases, with 16 bases remaining between them. This CDR3 has 15 residues. Germline V gives CDR1 SGHTA, CDR2 FQGNSA. CDR3 DNA: TGTGCCAGCAGCTTAGGGGTAGCGACAGGTGGAAAACTGTTTTTT. It yields the protein CASSLGVATGGKLFF. Based on the CDR3 plus reference TRBV7-2 and TRBJ1-4, the full variable domain is GAGVSQSPSNKVTEKGKDVELRCDPISGHTALYWYRQSLGQGLEFLIYFQGNSAPDKSGLPSDRFSAERTGGSVSTLTIQRTQQEDSAVYLCASSLGVATGGKLFFGSGTQLSVL.

This clonotype was counted ten times or more. The chain is built from TRBV13 and TRBJ2-4; tentatively, D is TRBD2 (5 bases). Trimming stripped 0 bases from V and 4 bases from J, with 7 bases between. Germline lookup yields CDR1 PRHDT and CDR2 FYEKMQ (reference sequence). This CDR3 is 14 amino acids long. Written as DNA, the CDR3 is TGTGCCAGCAGCTTAGGTCGGGATAAAAACATTCAGTACTTC. Translated: CASSLGRDKNIQYF.

J is TRBJ2-2 and V is TRBV30; TRBD2 might be the D (5 bases). Trimming shortened V by 3 bases and J by 0 bases, and 11 bases separated the two germline ends. Germline V gene sequence: CDR1 GTSNPN, CDR2 SVGIG (reference sequence). This CDR3 contains 15 residues. The CDR3 DNA is TGTGCCTGGAGCGGGGTACTTGCGAACACCGGGGAGCTGTTTTTT. Its protein product is CAWSGVLANTGELFF.

This clonotype was counted only a few times. V gene TRBV12-3 or TRBV12-4 combines with J gene TRBJ2-1; 8 bases agree with TRBD2. V shed 5 bases and J 7 bases; nucleotides not matched to a gene: 13. This CDR3 is 16 amino acids long. DNA of the CDR3: TGTGCCAGCAGTCCCCTCGCGGGGGGCGATTTTAATGAGCAGTTCTTC. It yields the protein CASSPLAGGDFNEQFF.

This clonotype was seen repeatedly, ten times or more. The chain has TRBV12-3 or TRBV12-4 and TRBJ2-5; 8 bases align to TRBD1. J gave up 4 bases and V 4 bases, and 5 bases lay outside the gene matches. This CDR3 spans 14 amino acids. CDR3 DNA sequence: TGTGCCAGCAGTTCTGGGACAGGCCGAGAGACCCAGTACTTC. Its protein product is CASSSGTGRETQYF.

This clonotype was seen a handful of times. This chain joins TRBV27 and TRBJ2-5, with TRBD2 identical over 8 bases. After removal of 2 bases from V and 0 bases from J, the junction contained 5 bases not matched to a gene. The length of the CDR3 is 16 residues. CDR1 is MNHEY, CDR2 SMNVEV, per germline (reference sequence). The CDR3 sequence is CASSLISGNYQETQYF. The CDR3 DNA follows: TGTGCCAGCAGTTTAATTAGCGGGAACTACCAAGAGACCCAGTACTTC.

This chain joins TRBV12-3 or TRBV12-4 and TRBJ2-7; perhaps TRBD2 as D (6 bases). V dropped 5 bases and J dropped 9 bases, with 23 bases sitting between them. There are 15 residues in the CDR3. The CDR3 DNA is TGTGCCAGCAGTGCAGCGGGCCTACTGGGGGTAGGGCAGTACTTC. Translated, it gives CASSAAGLLGVGQYF.

The gene calls are TRBV6-2 or TRBV6-3 and TRBJ2-2; tentative D call: TRBD2 (5 bases). The CDR3 runs to 15 residues. CDR1 and CDR2 (germline): MNHEY, SVGEGT. The V and J ends lost 5 bases and 0 bases respectively, with 10 bases between them. Written as DNA, the CDR3 is TGTGCCAGCAGTGGGAGTGATTCGAACACCGGGGAGCTGTTTTTT. Protein: CASSGSDSNTGELFF.

The chain uses TRBV19 and TRBJ2-7; 7 nucleotides agree with TRBD1. The germline V gene encodes CDR1 LNHDA and CDR2 SQIVND (reference sequence). The CDR3 runs to 15 residues. V was pared by 5 bases and J by 1 base, with 8 bases of the junction left unmatched. The CDR3, as DNA: TGTGCCAGTAGTTCCCTACAGGGGATATCCTACGAGCAGTACTTC. Amino acids: CASSSLQGISYEQYF.

Remarks on this clonotype: A much more abundant neighbour one base away suggests this may be a read error. This chain uses TRBV15 with TRBJ2-3; D gene uncertain. Trimming shortened V by 8 bases and J by 2 bases, and 17 bases separated the two germline ends. In germline, CDR1 is LNHNV, CDR2 YYDKDF (reference sequence). This CDR3 has 15 amino acids. DNA for the CDR3: TGTGCCACCGGCGACCGTCTGCTTCTCACAGATACGCAGTATTTT. Translating it yields CATGDRLLLTDTQYF.

This clonotype has a handful of counts. This rearrangement joins TRBV7-9 to TRBJ1-6; D gene ambiguous. This CDR3 contains 15 residues. Germline V gene sequence: CDR1 SEHNR, CDR2 FQNEAQ (reference sequence). V was cut by 7 bases and J by 6 bases, with 16 bases left in between. As DNA, the CDR3 is TGTGCCAGCAACCGAGTCGCCGGGCCTAATTCACCCCTCCACTTT. Amino acid sequence: CASNRVAGPNSPLHF.

A remark on this clonotype: This could be a read error, since a much larger clone is one nucleotide away. This rearrangement joins TRBV6-5 to TRBJ1-1; no clear D. Per germline, CDR1 MNHEY and CDR2 SVGAGI. This CDR3 is built from 14 residues. The chain's CDR3 is CASSYQRLNTEALF. DNA for the CDR3: TGTGCCAGCAGTTATCAGAGATTGAACACTGAAGCTCTCTTT.

This clonotype occurred many times. V and J are TRBV2 and TRBJ2-5, with a weak D call TRBD1 (6 bases). This CDR3 has 14 residues. V was shortened by 4 bases and J by 5 bases, with 14 bases between the two germline ends. Germline CDR1 is SNHLY and CDR2 is FYNNEI. For the CDR3, the DNA is TGTGCCAGCAGTGTTGGACAGAGCTTTGAGACCCAGTACTTC. It translates to CASSVGQSFETQYF.

The J gene is TRBJ2-5, the V gene TRBV3-1; tentatively, D is TRBD1 (6 bases). The CDR3 extends over 14 amino acids. The V gene lost 3 bases and the J gene lost 7 bases, with 15 bases spanning the gap. The germline V gene has CDR1 LGHDT and CDR2 YNNKEL (reference sequence). The CDR3 region is CASSQNTGPGTQYF. CDR3 DNA: TGTGCCAGCAGCCAGAATACAGGGCCAGGGACCCAGTACTTC.

This clonotype came up a few times. CDR3 nucleotide sequence: TGTGCCAGCAGCGTAGAGGTCGGCACTGAAGCTTTCTTT. It yields the protein CASSVEVGTEAFF. This chain joins TRBV9 and TRBJ1-1; D is uncertain. Trimming shortened V by 0 bases and J by 4 bases, and 7 bases separated the two germline ends. Germline CDR1 reads SGDLS; CDR2 reads YYNGEE. CDR3 length: 13 amino acids.

This clonotype has only one observation. This may be a read error: a much more frequent sequence differs by one nucleotide. This rearrangement joins TRBV7-9 to TRBJ2-3; D perhaps matches TRBD1 (6 bases). There are 13 residues in the CDR3. Germline V lookup: CDR1 SEHNR, CDR2 FQNEAQ (reference sequence). The CDR3: CASGLGQLDTQYF. The CDR3 DNA reads TGTGCCAGCGGCTTAGGACAGCTCGATACGCAGTATTTT. The variable domain in full, completed from reference TRBV7-9 and TRBJ2-3, reads DTGVSQNPRHKITKRGQNVTFRCDPISEHNRLYWYRQTLGQGPEFLTYFQNEAQLEKSRLLSDRFSAERPKGSFSTLEIQRTEQGDSAMYLCASGLGQLDTQYFGPGTRLTVL.

This clonotype came up a few times. The chain recombines TRBV4-3 with TRBJ1-5, with 7 nucleotides matching TRBD1. There are 14 residues in the CDR3. Trimming took 3 bases from V and 9 from J; bases not matched to a gene: 8. Germline V gene data show CDR1 as LGHNA and CDR2 as YSLEER. CDR3 DNA sequence: TGCGCCAGCAGCCACCGGACAGGTCCGGGGCCCCAGCATTTT. Translated, it gives CASSHRTGPGPQHF.

This clonotype has a count of ten or more. The chain carries TRBV15 and TRBJ2-1; D is unclear. Germline CDR1 LNHNV, CDR2 YYDKDF (reference sequence). The germline V and J ends were trimmed by 1 base and 9 bases, with 16 bases remaining between them. There are 15 residues in the CDR3. CDR3 coding DNA: TGTGCCACCAGCAGAGTTTCATCCTCAGACGGTGAGCAGTTCTTC. Its protein product is CATSRVSSSDGEQFF.

This clonotype showed up just a few times. V gene TRBV20-1 combines with J gene TRBJ1-6; the D is unclear. CDR1 is DFQATT and CDR2 is SNEGSKA in the germline V gene (reference sequence). The CDR3 runs 12 residues. The germline V and J ends were trimmed by 0 bases and 12 bases, with 9 bases remaining between them. CDR3 protein: CSAREAPGPLHF. CDR3 nucleotides: TGCAGTGCTAGAGAGGCCCCTGGACCCCTCCACTTT.